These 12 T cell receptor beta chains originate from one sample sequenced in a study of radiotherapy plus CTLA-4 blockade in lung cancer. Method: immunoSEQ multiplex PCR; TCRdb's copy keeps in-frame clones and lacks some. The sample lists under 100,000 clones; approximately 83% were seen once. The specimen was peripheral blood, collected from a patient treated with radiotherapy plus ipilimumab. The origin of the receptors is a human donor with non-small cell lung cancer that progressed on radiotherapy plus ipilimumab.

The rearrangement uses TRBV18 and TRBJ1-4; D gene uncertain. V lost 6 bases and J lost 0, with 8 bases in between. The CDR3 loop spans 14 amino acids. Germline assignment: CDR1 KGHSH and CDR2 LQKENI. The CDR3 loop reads CASSLGATNEKLFF. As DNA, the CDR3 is TGTGCCAGCTCCCTCGGCGCAACTAATGAAAAACTGTTTTTT.

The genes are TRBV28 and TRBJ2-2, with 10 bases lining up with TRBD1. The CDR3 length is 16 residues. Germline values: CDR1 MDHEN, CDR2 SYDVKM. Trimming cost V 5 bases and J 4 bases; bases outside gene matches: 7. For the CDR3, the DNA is TGTGCCAGCAGTCCCAGGGGACAGGGGTCCACCGGGGAGCTGTTTTTT. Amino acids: CASSPRGQGSTGELFF.

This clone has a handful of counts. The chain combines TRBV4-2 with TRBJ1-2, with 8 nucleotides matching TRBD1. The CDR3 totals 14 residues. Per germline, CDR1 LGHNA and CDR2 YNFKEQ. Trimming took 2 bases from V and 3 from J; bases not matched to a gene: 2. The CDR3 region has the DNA TGTGCCAGCAGCCAACCGGACAGGGACTATGGCTACACCTTC. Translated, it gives CASSQPDRDYGYTF.

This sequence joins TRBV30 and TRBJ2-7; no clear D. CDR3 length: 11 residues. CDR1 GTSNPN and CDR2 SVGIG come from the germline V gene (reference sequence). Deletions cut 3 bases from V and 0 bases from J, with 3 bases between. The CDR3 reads CAWSRSYEQYF. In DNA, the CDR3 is TGTGCCTGGAGCCGCTCCTACGAGCAGTACTTC.

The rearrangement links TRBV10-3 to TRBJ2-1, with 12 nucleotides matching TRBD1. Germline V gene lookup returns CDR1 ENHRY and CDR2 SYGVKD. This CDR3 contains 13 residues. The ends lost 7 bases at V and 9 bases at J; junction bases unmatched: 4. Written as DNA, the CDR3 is TGTGCCATCAAGGGACAGGGGGCCGGTGAGCAGTTCTTC. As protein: CAIKGQGAGEQFF.

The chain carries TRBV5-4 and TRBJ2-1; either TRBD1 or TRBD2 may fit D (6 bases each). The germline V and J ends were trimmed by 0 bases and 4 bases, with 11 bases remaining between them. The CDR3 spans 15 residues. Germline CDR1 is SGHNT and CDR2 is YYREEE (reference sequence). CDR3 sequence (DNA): TGTGCCAGCAGCTTGGGGGGGGCTGGATACAATGAGCAGTTCTTC. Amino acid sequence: CASSLGGAGYNEQFF.

CDR3 DNA: TGTGCCTGGAGTGCTGGGCTCCTTCCCGGACAGGGTCAAGAGACCCAGTACTTC. Translation gives CAWSAGLLPGQGQETQYF. J is TRBJ2-5 and V is TRBV30, with 8 nucleotides matching TRBD1. Germline V gives CDR1 GTSNPN, CDR2 SVGIG (reference sequence). J gave up 2 bases and V 1 base, and 15 bases lay outside the gene matches. The CDR3 runs to 18 residues.

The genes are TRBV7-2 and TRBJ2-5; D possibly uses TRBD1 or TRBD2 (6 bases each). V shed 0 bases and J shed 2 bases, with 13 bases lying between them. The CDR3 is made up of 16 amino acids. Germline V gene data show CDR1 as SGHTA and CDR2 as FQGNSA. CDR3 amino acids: CASSLARGLGQETQYF. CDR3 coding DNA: TGTGCCAGCAGCTTAGCTCGGGGGCTGGGGCAAGAGACCCAGTACTTC.

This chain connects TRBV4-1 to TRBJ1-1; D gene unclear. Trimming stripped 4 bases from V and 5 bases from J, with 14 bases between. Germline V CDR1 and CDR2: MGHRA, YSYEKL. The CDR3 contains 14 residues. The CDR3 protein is CASSLSRSSTEAFF. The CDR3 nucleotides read TGCGCCAGCAGCCTGTCCAGAAGTAGTACTGAAGCTTTCTTT.

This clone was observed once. The CDR3 protein is CASSQEQGRKAFF. The DNA of the CDR3 is TGCGCCAGCAGCCAAGAACAAGGTAGAAAAGCTTTCTTT. The chain links TRBV4-3 to TRBJ1-1, with no clear D. The CDR3 extends over 13 amino acids. Germline V gives CDR1 LGHNA, CDR2 YSLEER. V was shortened by 0 bases and J by 9 bases, with 11 bases between the two germline ends.

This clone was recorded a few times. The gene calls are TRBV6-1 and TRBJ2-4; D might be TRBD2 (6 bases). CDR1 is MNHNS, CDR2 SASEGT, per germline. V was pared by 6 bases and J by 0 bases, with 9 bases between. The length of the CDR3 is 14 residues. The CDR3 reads CASREGPAKNIQYF. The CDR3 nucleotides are TGTGCCAGCAGGGAGGGTCCAGCCAAAAACATTCAGTACTTC.

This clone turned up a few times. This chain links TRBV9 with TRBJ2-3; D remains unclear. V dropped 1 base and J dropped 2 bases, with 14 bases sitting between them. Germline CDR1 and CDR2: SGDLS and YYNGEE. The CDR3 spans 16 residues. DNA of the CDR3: TGTGCCAGCAGCGTAACTTTTAACCTGGTCACAGATACGCAGTATTTT. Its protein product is CASSVTFNLVTDTQYF.